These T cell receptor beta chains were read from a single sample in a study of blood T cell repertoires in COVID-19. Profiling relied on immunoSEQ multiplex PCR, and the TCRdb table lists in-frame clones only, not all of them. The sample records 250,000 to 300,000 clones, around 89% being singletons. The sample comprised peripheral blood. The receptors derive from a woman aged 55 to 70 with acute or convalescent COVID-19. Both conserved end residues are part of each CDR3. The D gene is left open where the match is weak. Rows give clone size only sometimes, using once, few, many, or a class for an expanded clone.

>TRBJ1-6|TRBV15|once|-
CATSRAAGRGNSPLHF
TGTGCCACCAGCAGAGCGGCCGGCCGCGGTAATTCACCCCTCCACTTT
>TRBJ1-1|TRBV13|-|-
CASSTGTNTEAFF
TGTGCCAGCAGCACCGGTACGAACACTGAAGCTTTCTTT
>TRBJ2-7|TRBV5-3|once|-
CATFRPGHTYEQYF
TGTGCCACCTTCCGTCCGGGACATACCTACGAGCAGTACTTC
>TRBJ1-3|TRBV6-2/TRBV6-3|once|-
CASSSDGGRGNTIYF
TGTGCCAGCAGCTCGGACGGCGGGCGGGGAAACACCATATATTTT
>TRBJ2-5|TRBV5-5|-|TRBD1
CASSSTGTGLPLDF
TGTGCCAGCAGCTCAACCGGGACAGGGTTACCTCTGGACTTC
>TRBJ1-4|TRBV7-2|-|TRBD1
CASSLAPPQGGEKLFF
TGTGCCAGCAGCTTAGCCCCACCGCAGGGGGGCGAAAAACTGTTTTTT
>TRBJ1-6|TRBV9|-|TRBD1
CASSATGTDNSPLHF
TGTGCCAGCAGCGCAACGGGGACAGATAATTCACCCCTCCACTTT
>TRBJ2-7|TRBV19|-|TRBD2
CASSITAGGNEQYF
TGTGCCAGTAGTATTACAGCGGGAGGCAACGAGCAGTACTTC
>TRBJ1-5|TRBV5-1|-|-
CASSPGGGVSNQPQHF
TGCGCCAGCAGCCCCGGCGGGGGGGTGAGCAATCAGCCCCAGCATTTT
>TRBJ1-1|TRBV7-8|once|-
CASSSRRGMNTEAFF
TGTGCCAGCAGCTCTAGGAGGGGCATGAACACTGAAGCTTTCTTT
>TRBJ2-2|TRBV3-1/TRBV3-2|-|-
CASSQDGGVGELFF
TGTGCCAGCAGCCAAGATGGAGGGGTCGGGGAGCTGTTTTTT
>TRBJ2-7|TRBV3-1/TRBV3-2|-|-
CASAHRGYEQYF
TGTGCCAGCGCTCATAGGGGATACGAGCAGTACTTC
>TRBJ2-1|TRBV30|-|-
CAWTLFRTANKFF
TGTGCCTGGACCCTCTTCCGGACAGCCAACAAGTTCTTC
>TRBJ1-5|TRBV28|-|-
CASSLTPREVIHSQHF
TGTGCCAGCAGTTTAACGCCCAGGGAGGTGATTCATTCCCAGCATTTT
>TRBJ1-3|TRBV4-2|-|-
CASSQEELSSGNTIYF
TGTGCCAGCAGCCAAGAGGAGTTAAGCTCTGGAAACACCATATATTTT
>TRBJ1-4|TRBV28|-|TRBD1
CASSRTGGDEKLFF
TGTGCCAGCAGCAGGACAGGGGGCGATGAAAAACTGTTTTTT
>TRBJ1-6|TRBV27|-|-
CASSIRYRVSYNSPLHF
TGTGCCAGCAGTATACGATACAGGGTGTCCTATAATTCACCCCTCCACTTT
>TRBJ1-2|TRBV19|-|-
CASSIRGGYGYTF
TGTGCCAGTAGTATCAGGGGCGGCTATGGCTACACCTTC
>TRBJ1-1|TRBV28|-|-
CASTTPRGGARWTEAFF
TGTGCCAGCACCACCCCCCGGGGGGGCGCAAGATGGACTGAAGCTTTCTTT
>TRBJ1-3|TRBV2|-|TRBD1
CASRLTGGAVTIYF
TGTGCCAGCAGATTGACAGGGGGCGCGGTCACCATATATTTT
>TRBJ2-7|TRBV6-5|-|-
CASSRQASYEQYF
TGTGCCAGCAGTCGACAGGCGTCCTACGAGCAGTACTTC
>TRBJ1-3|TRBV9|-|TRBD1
CASSDPTGAGNTIYF
TGTGCCAGCAGCGACCCGACAGGGGCTGGAAACACCATATATTTT
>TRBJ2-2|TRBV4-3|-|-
CASSQDWVGAGTGELFF
TGCGCCAGCAGCCAAGATTGGGTAGGGGCAGGGACCGGGGAGCTGTTTTTT
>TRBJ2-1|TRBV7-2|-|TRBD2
CASSSRTSGGPSQFF
TGTGCCAGCAGCTCCAGGACTAGCGGGGGGCCCAGTCAGTTCTTC
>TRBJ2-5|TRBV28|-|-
CASSSTATGVGETQYF
TGTGCCAGCAGTAGCACAGCGACAGGAGTTGGGGAGACCCAGTACTTC
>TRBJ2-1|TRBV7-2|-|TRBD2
CASSLVSGGEDEQFF
TGTGCCAGCAGCTTAGTTAGCGGGGGGGAGGATGAGCAGTTCTTC
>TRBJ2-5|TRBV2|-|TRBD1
CASLPGQYMETQYF
TGTGCCAGCCTACCGGGACAGTATATGGAGACCCAGTACTTC
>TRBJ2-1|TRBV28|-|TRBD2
CASSQRDYAYNEQFF
TGTGCCAGCAGTCAGCGGGACTACGCCTACAATGAGCAGTTCTTC
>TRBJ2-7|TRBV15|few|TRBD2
CATSRDRARGSNHEQYF
TGTGCCACCAGCAGAGACAGGGCACGCGGGAGTAACCACGAGCAGTACTTC
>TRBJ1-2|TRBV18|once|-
CASSPSGNYGYTF
TGTGCCAGCTCACCGTCCGGGAACTATGGCTACACCTTC
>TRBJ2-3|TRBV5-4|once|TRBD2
CASSQPSSGRAYGTQYF
TGTGCCAGCAGCCAGCCTTCTAGCGGGAGGGCCTATGGTACGCAGTATTTT
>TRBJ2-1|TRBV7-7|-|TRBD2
CASSLSAGGINEQFF
TGTGCCAGCAGCTTATCGGCGGGGGGGATAAATGAGCAGTTCTTC
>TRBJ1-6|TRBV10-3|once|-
CAITGGARSPLHF
TGTGCCATCACGGGCGGGGCTAGGTCACCCCTCCACTTT
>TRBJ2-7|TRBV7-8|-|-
CASSHRGLYEQYF
TGTGCCAGCAGCCACAGGGGACTCTACGAGCAGTACTTC
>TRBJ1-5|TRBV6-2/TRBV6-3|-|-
CASSTVGPQHF
TGTGCCAGCAGTACAGTCGGGCCCCAGCATTTT
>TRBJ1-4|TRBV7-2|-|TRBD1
CASTPGQGLFF
TGTGCCAGCACCCCGGGACAGGGACTGTTTTTT
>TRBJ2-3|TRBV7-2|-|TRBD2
CASSLLAGSTDTQYF
TGTGCCAGCAGCCTACTAGCGGGAAGCACAGATACGCAGTATTTT
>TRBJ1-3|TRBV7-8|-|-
CASSSSLSSGNTIYF
TGTGCCAGCAGCTCCTCTCTAAGCTCTGGAAACACCATATATTTT
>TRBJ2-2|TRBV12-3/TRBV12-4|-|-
CASRLGANGELFF
TGTGCCAGCAGGCTAGGCGCGAACGGGGAGCTGTTTTTT
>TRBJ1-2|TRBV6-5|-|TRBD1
CASYISGGADYGYTF
TGTGCCAGCTATATTTCAGGGGGCGCCGACTATGGCTACACCTTC
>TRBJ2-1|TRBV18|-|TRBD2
CASSPRLSGTPSYNEQFF
TGTGCCAGCTCACCACGGCTTAGCGGGACCCCCTCCTACAATGAGCAGTTCTTC
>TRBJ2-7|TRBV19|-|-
CASSIRAPSEQYF
TGTGCCAGTAGTATCAGGGCCCCCAGCGAGCAGTACTTC
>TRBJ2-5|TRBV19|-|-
CASSSWAQETQYF
TGTGCCAGTAGTAGTTGGGCCCAAGAGACCCAGTACTTC
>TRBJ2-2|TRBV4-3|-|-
CASSQEEGNTGELFF
TGCGCCAGCAGCCAAGAGGAGGGGAACACCGGGGAGCTGTTTTTT
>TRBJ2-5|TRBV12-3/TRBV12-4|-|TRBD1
CASSSTGFETQYF
TGTGCCAGCAGTTCGACAGGGTTTGAGACCCAGTACTTC
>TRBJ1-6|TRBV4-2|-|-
CASSQDPGLGSPLHF
TGTGCCAGCAGCCAAGATCCAGGGCTGGGTTCACCCCTCCACTTT
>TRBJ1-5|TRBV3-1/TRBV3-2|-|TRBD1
CASSPGGARLAAQPQHF
TGTGCCAGCAGCCCAGGGGGCGCCAGGTTGGCGGCCCAGCCCCAGCATTTT
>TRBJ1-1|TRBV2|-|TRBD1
CASSEGRRGNGEAFF
TGTGCCAGCAGTGAAGGGCGCAGGGGGAACGGTGAAGCTTTCTTT
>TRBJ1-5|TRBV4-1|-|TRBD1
CASSLDRVTQPQHF
TGCGCCAGCAGCCTGGACAGGGTGACTCAGCCCCAGCATTTT